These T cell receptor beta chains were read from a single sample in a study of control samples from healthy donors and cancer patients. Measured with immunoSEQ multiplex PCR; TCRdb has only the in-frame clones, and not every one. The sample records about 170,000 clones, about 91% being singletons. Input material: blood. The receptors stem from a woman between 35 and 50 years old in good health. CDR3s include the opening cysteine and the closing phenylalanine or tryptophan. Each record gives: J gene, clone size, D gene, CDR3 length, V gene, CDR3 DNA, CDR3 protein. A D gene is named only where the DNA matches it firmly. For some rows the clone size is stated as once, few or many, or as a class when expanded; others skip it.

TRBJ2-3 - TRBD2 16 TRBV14 TGTGCCAGCAGCCTCATCGGACTAGCGGGGGGAAGTACGCAGTATTTT CASSLIGLAGGSTQYF
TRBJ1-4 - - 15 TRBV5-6 TGTGCCAGCAGCTTGACGGTCGGATCTAATGAAAAACTGTTTTTT CASSLTVGSNEKLFF
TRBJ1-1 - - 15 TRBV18 TGTGCCAGCTCACGACGGACAGTTATGAACACTGAAGCTTTCTTT CASSRRTVMNTEAFF
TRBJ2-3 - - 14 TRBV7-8 TGTGCCAGCAGCCCACAGGGCTACACAGATACGCAGTATTTT CASSPQGYTDTQYF
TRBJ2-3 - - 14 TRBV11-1 TGTGCCAGCAGCTTAAGAAGTAGCACAGATACGCAGTATTTT CASSLRSSTDTQYF
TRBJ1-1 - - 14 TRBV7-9 TGTGCCAGCAGCTTTTGGGGGGAGGACACTGAAGCTTTCTTT CASSFWGEDTEAFF
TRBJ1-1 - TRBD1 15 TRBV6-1 TGTGCCAGCAGTGAAAGGGCAGGGGGGAACACTGAAGCTTTCTTT CASSERAGGNTEAFF
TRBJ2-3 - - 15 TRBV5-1 TGCGCCAGCAGCTTGATTGGGGGGCAGGTAGATACGCAGTATTTT CASSLIGGQVDTQYF
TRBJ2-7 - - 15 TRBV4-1 TGCGCCAGCAGCCGCCAAGACGTCGTTGGGGACGAGCAGTACTTC CASSRQDVVGDEQYF
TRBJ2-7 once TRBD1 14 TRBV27 TGTGCCAGCAGGGCCGGGACAGGGCACTACGAGCAGTACTTC CASRAGTGHYEQYF
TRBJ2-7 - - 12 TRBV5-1 TGCGCCAGCAGTATGGGACTCTACGAGCAGTACTTC CASSMGLYEQYF
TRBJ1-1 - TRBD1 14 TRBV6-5 TGTGCCAGCAGGGACACAGGGGGGACCACTGAAGCTTTCTTT CASRDTGGTTEAFF
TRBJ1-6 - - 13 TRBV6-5 TGTGCCAGCCACCTTAAAGAAAATTCACCCCTCCACTTT CASHLKENSPLHF
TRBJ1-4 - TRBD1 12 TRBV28 TGTGCCAGCAGTTTGTCCGGGACAGGGGTGTTTTTT CASSLSGTGVFF
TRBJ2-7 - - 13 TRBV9 TGTGCCAGCAGTTTGGGGGCACATTACGAGCAGTACTTC CASSLGAHYEQYF
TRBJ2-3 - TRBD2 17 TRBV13 TGTGCCAGCAGCTGGGGAAGCGGGGGGGTTAGCACAGATACGCAGTATTTT CASSWGSGGVSTDTQYF
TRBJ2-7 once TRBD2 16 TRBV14 TGTGCCAGCAGCCAAGATTATGGACTAGCGAGATCCGAGCAGTACTTC CASSQDYGLARSEQYF
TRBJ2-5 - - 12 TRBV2 TGTGCCAGCAGTCAAGATCAAGAGACCCAGTACTTC CASSQDQETQYF
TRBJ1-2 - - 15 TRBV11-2 TGTGCCAGCAGCCCAAGGGATTCGATTTTTGCTGGCTACACCTTC CASSPRDSIFAGYTF
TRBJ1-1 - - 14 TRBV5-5 TGTGCCAGCAGCTTGTGGGGGTTGGGAACTGAAGCTTTCTTT CASSLWGLGTEAFF
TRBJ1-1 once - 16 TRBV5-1 TGCGCCAGCAGCTTGGGGGGCCTCCTCGGGGACACTGAAGCTTTCTTT CASSLGGLLGDTEAFF
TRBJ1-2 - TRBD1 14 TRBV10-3 TGTGCCATCAGTGAGATGGGGACAGCTGTGGGCTACACCTTC CAISEMGTAVGYTF
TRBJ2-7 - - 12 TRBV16 TGTGCCAGCAGCTCGGAAACCTACGAGCAGTACTTC CASSSETYEQYF
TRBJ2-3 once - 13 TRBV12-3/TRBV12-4 TGTGCCAGCAGTTCCTCTAACACAGATACGCAGTATTTT CASSSSNTDTQYF
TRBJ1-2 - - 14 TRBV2 TGTGCCAGCAGTGAAGCGTTTTCCAACTATGGCTACACCTTC CASSEAFSNYGYTF
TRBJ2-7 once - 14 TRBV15 TGTGCCACCAGCAACCCGGGGGCCAGGTACGAGCAGTACTTC CATSNPGARYEQYF
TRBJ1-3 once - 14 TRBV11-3 TGTGCCAGCAGCCAATCGACCGGTGGAAACACCATATATTTT CASSQSTGGNTIYF
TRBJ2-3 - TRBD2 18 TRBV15 TGTGCCACCAGCCCGCGGACTAGCGGGGGGGCCGGCGCAGATACGCAGTATTTT CATSPRTSGGAGADTQYF
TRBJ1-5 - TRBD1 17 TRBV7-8 TGTGCCAGCAGCTTAGGGGGACAGGGGGCTAGCAATCAGCCCCAGCATTTT CASSLGGQGASNQPQHF
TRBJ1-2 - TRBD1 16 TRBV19 TGTGCCAGTAGTCCCTCGGCCGGGACAGCCTTCTATGGCTACACCTTC CASSPSAGTAFYGYTF